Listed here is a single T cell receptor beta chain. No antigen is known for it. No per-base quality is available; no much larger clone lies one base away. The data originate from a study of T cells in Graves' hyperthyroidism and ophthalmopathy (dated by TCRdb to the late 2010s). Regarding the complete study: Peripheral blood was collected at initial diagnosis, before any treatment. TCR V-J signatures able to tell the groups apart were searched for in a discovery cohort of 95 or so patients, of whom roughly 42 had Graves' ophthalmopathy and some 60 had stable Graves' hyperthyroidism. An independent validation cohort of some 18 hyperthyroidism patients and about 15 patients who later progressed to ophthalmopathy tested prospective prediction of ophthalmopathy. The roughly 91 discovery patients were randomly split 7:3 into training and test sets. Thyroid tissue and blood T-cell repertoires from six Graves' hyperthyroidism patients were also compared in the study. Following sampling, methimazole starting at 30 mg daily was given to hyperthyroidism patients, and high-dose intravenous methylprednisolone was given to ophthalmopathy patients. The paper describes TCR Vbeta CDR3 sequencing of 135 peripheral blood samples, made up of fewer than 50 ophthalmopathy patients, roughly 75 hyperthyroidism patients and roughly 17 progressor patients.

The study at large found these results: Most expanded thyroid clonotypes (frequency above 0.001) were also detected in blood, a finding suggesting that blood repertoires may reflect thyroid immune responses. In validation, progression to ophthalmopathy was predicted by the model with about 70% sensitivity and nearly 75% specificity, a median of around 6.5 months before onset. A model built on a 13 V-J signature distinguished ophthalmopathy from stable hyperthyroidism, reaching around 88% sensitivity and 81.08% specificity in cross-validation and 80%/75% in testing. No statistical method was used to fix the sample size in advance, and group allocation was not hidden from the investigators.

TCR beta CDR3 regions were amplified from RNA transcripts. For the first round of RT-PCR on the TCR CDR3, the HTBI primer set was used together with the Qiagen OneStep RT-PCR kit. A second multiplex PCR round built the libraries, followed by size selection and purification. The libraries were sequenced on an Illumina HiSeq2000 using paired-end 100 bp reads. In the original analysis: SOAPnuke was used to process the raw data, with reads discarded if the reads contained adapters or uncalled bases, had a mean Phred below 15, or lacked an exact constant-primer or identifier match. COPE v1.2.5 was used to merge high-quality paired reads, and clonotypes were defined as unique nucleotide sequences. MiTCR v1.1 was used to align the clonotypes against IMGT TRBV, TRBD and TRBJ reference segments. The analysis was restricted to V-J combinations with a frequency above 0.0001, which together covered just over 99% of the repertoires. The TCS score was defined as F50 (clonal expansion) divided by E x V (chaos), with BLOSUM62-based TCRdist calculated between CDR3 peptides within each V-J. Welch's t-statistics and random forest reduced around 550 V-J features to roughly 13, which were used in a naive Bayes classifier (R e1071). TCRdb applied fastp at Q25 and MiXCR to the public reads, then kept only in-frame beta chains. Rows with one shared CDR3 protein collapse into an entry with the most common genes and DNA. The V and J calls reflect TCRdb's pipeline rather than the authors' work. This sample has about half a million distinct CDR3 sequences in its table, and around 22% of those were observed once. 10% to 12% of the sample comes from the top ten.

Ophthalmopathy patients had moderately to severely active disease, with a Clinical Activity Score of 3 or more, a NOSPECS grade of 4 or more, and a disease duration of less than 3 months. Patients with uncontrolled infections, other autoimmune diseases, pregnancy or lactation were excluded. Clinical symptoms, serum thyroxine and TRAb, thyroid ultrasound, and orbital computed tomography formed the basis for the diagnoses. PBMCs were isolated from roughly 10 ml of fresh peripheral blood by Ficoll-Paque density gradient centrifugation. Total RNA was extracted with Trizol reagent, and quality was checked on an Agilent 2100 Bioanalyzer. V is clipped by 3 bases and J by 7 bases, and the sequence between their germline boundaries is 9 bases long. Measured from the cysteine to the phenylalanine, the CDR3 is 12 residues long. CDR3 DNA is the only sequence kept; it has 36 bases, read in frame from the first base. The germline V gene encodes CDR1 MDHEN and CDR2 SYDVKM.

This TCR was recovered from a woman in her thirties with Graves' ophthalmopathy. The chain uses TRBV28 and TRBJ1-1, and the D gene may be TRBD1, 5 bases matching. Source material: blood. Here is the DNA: TGTGCCAGCAGTTTTGCAGACAGTGAAGCTTTCTTT. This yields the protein CASSFADSEAFF.